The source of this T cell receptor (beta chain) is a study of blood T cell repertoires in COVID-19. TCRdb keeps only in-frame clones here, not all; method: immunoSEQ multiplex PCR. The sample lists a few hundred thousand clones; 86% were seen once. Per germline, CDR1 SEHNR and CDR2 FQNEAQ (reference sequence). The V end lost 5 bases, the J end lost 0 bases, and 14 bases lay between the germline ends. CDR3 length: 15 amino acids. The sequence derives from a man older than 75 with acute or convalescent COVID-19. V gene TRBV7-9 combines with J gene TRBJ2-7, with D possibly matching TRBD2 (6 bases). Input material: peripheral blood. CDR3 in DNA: TGTGCCAGCAGCATCGCGCGGGACCTCTCCTACGAGCAGTACTTC. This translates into CASSIARDLSYEQYF.